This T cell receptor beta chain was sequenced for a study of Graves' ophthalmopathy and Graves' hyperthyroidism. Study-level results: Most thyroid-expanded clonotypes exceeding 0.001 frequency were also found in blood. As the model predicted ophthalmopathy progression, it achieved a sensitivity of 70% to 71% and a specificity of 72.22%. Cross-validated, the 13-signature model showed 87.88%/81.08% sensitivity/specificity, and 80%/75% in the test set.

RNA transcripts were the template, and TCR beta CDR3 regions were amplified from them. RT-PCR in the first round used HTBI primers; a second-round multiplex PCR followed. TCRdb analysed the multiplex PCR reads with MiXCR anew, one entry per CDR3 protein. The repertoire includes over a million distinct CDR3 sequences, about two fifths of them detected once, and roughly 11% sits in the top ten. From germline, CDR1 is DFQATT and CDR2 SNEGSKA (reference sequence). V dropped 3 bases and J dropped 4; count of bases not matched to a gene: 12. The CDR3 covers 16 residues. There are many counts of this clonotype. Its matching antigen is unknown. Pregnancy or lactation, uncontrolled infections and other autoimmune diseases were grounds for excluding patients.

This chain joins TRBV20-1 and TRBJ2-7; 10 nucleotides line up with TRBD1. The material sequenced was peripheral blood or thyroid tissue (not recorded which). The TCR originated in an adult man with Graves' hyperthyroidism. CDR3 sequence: CSARGDRGAHWYEQYF. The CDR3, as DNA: TGCAGTGCTAGGGGGGACAGGGGCGCGCATTGGTACGAGCAGTACTTC.